Below, 20 T cell receptor beta chains from the same sample are listed, as sequenced in a study of blood T cell repertoires in COVID-19. TCRdb keeps only in-frame clones here, not all; method: immunoSEQ multiplex PCR. The table records around 250,000 clones, 85% to 90% of them present only once. The sample was peripheral blood. Receptors originate from an older woman with COVID-19, enrolled during active disease.

This chain connects TRBV27 to TRBJ2-7, with TRBD1 matching 10 bases. V trimming: 8 bases; J trimming: 6 bases; junction bases outside the gene matches: 10. CDR1 is MNHEY and CDR2 is SMNVEV in the germline V gene (reference sequence). The CDR3 has 14 residues. The CDR3: CASSGQGVFPEQYF. In DNA form, the CDR3 reads TGTGCCAGCTCTGGACAGGGGGTCTTCCCCGAGCAGTACTTC.

This chain uses TRBV4-2 with TRBJ1-1; 9 positions agree with TRBD1. The V and J ends lost 2 bases and 4 bases, in that order; junction bases with no gene match: 8. Germline V CDR1 and CDR2: LGHNA, YNFKEQ. The CDR3 runs to 16 residues. The CDR3 spells CASSQPPGTGSTEAFF. CDR3 DNA: TGTGCCAGCAGCCAACCTCCCGGGACAGGGTCCACTGAAGCTTTCTTT.

As DNA, the CDR3 is TGTGCCAGCAGCTCCCGGACAGGGGCGGGGACCGGGGAGCTGTTTTTT. Its translation is CASSSRTGAGTGELFF. This chain connects TRBV7-3 to TRBJ2-2, with 9 bases fitting TRBD1. V lost 4 bases, J lost 5 bases, and 8 bases stayed unmatched. The V gene's germline CDR1 is SGHTA and CDR2 FQGTGA. CDR3 length: 16 amino acids.

This clone was recorded only once. The CDR3 nucleotides are TGTGCCAGCTCACCACCGGGACAGGGGTTCCTCTACGAGCAGTACTTC. It translates to CASSPPGQGFLYEQYF. V gene TRBV18 combines with J gene TRBJ2-7, with 10 bases fitting TRBD1. The V gene's germline CDR1 is KGHSH and CDR2 LQKENI. Germline trimming cut 0 bases from V and 3 bases from J; bases unmatched to any gene: 5. The CDR3 loop spans 16 amino acids. The whole variable domain, filled in from reference TRBV18 and TRBJ2-7, reads NAGVMQNPRHLVRRRGQEARLRCSPMKGHSHVYWYRQLPEEGLKFMVYLQKENIIDESGMPKERFSAEFPKEGPSILRIQQVVRGDSAAYFCASSPPGQGFLYEQYFGPGTRLTVT.

As concerns this clone: Germline is not matched at one junction end, which may reflect a read error. This chain joins TRBV27 and TRBJ1-5; TRBD1 might be the D (5 bases). The germline V gene has CDR1 MNHEY and CDR2 SMNVEV (reference sequence). The CDR3 contains 12 residues. The CDR3 DNA is TGTGCCAGCAGTTTTATGGAGGGGCCCGAGCATTTT. Its translation is CASSFMEGPEHF.

V is TRBV6-2 or TRBV6-3 and J is TRBJ2-1; 9 positions agree with TRBD2. CDR3 length: 16 amino acids. The germline V gene has CDR1 MNHEY and CDR2 SVGEGT. V lost 0 bases to trimming and J lost 8 bases; unmatched junction nucleotides: 8. The CDR3 reads CASSYSRSGGQDEQFF. CDR3 nucleotides: TGTGCCAGCAGTTACTCGAGGAGCGGGGGGCAGGATGAGCAGTTCTTC.

The chain has TRBV7-2 and TRBJ2-7, with TRBD2 identical over 7 bases. The CDR3 sequence is 14 residues long. Per germline, CDR1 SGHTA and CDR2 FQGNSA. V gave up 8 bases and J gave up 3 bases; unmatched junction bases: 10. CDR3: CASSPGRGVYEQYF. The CDR3 nucleotides are TGTGCCAGCTCCCCGGGGAGGGGCGTCTACGAGCAGTACTTC.

This chain connects TRBV15 to TRBJ2-7; no clear D gene. The CDR3 totals 13 residues. Trimming took 0 bases from V and 12 from J, leaving 15 bases between them. Germline CDR1 reads LNHNV; CDR2 reads YYDKDF (reference sequence). The CDR3 here is CATSRDWQATRYF. CDR3 DNA: TGTGCCACCAGCAGAGATTGGCAGGCCACCCGGTACTTC. The complete variable domain, with remaining parts taken from reference TRBV15 and TRBJ2-7, reads DAMVIQNPRYQVTQFGKPVTLSCSQTLNHNVMYWYQQKSSQAPKLLFHYYDKDFNNEADTPDNFQSRRPNTSFCFLDIRSPGLGDTAMYLCATSRDWQATRYFGPGTRLTVT.

The CDR3 DNA reads as TGTGCCAGCAGCACGGAACTAGCCGGCACAGATACGCAGTATTTT. Translation gives CASSTELAGTDTQYF. This chain links TRBV5-4 with TRBJ2-3, with a possible D match to TRBD2 (6 bases). Germline V gene lookup returns CDR1 SGHNT and CDR2 YYREEE (reference sequence). V shed 4 bases and J shed 1 base, with 13 bases lying between them. CDR3 length: 15 amino acids.

The gene calls are TRBV7-8 and TRBJ1-5; D not certain. CDR1 and CDR2 (germline): SGHVS, FQNEAQ. V was trimmed by 2 bases and J by 12 bases, leaving 11 bases between them. The CDR3 spans 12 residues. The CDR3 loop is CASSLLGGHQHF. CDR3 coding DNA: TGTGCCAGCAGCTTATTGGGTGGGCACCAGCATTTT.

This sequence joins TRBV6-5 and TRBJ2-1; tentatively, D is TRBD1 (6 bases). CDR1 and CDR2 from the germline V gene are MNHEY and SVGAGI. The V and J ends lost 6 bases and 3 bases respectively, with 15 bases between them. There are 15 residues in the CDR3. The CDR3 loop reads CASRPTTDSYNEQFF. The CDR3 DNA is TGTGCCAGCAGACCTACTACGGACAGCTACAATGAGCAGTTCTTC.

The V call is TRBV2, the J call TRBJ1-3; tentative D call: TRBD1 (6 bases). The CDR3 is 14 residues long. CDR1 is SNHLY and CDR2 is FYNNEI in the germline V gene. Trimming removed 7 bases at V and 0 bases at J, with 10 bases between. For the CDR3, the DNA is TGTGCCAGCAAGGGGGGGAGCTCTGGAAACACCATATATTTT. It translates to CASKGGSSGNTIYF.

V usage is TRBV19 and J usage is TRBJ1-5, with TRBD1 identical over 7 bases. The CDR3 loop spans 15 amino acids. The trim removed 4 bases at V and 7 bases at J, leaving 10 bases unmatched. Germline CDR1 reads LNHDA; CDR2 reads SQIVND (reference sequence). CDR3 residues: CASSTIPGQSQPQHF. CDR3 DNA: TGTGCCAGTAGTACGATACCGGGACAGTCACAGCCCCAGCATTTT.

The count of this clone is one. This chain joins TRBV5-1 and TRBJ1-5, with TRBD1 identical over 9 bases. The V segment lost 0 bases and the J segment 2 bases; nucleotides outside the gene matches: 3. This CDR3 comprises 16 residues. Germline V gene lookup returns CDR1 SGHRS and CDR2 YFSETQ. In nucleotides, the CDR3 is TGCGCCAGCAGCTTGGGGGACAGGGATGGCAATCAGCCCCAGCATTTT. Residues: CASSLGDRDGNQPQHF.

This sequence joins TRBV19 and TRBJ2-3; perhaps TRBD2 as D (5 bases). Trimming took off 10 bases at V and 2 bases at J, with 10 bases between the two ends. The CDR3 has 12 amino acids. Germline V CDR1 and CDR2: LNHDA, SQIVND (reference sequence). The CDR3 protein is CATQRNTDTQYF. DNA for the CDR3: TGTGCCACCCAGCGGAACACAGATACGCAGTATTTT.

V usage is TRBV6-2 or TRBV6-3 and J usage is TRBJ1-5; D is ambiguous. The CDR3 length is 15 residues. Trimming removed 2 bases from V and 4 bases from J, with 12 bases in between. Per the germline V gene, CDR1 is MNHEY and CDR2 is SVGEGT. CDR3 protein: CASSYAIRGNQPQHF. DNA of the CDR3: TGTGCCAGCAGTTACGCGATCAGAGGGAATCAGCCCCAGCATTTT.

This chain joins TRBV3-1 (or the pseudogene TRBV3-2) and TRBJ2-5; TRBD2 might be the D (6 bases). The CDR3 is 15 residues long. V lost 2 bases to trimming and J lost 5 bases, with 15 bases between them. Germline CDR1 and CDR2: LGHDT and YNNKEL (reference sequence). The CDR3 region has the DNA TGTGCCAGCAGCCAACCCCTGGGGGGTGGGGAGACCCAGTACTTC. Its protein is CASSQPLGGGETQYF.

V usage is TRBV29-1 and J usage is TRBJ1-4; possibly TRBD1 for D (5 bases). V was trimmed by 0 bases and J by 7 bases, leaving 15 bases between them. Germline V CDR1 and CDR2: SQVTM, ANQGSEA. This CDR3 spans 15 amino acids. The CDR3 DNA reads TGCAGCGTTGAAGAAGTCCGCGGGGCGGGTGAAAAACTGTTTTTT. This encodes CSVEEVRGAGEKLFF.

The chain uses TRBV7-3 and TRBJ2-3, with no clear D. Looked up from germline, CDR1 is SGHTA and CDR2 is FQGTGA. The CDR3 runs to 15 residues. Trimming took off 1 base at V and 0 bases at J, with 8 bases between the two ends. CDR3 sequence: CASSLIGSSTDTQYF. The CDR3 nucleotides are TGTGCCAGCAGCTTAATTGGCTCTAGCACAGATACGCAGTATTTT.

The chain uses TRBV18 and TRBJ2-5, with unresolved D. Trimming stripped 6 bases from V and 5 bases from J, with 7 bases between. The CDR3 totals 11 residues. Looked up from germline, CDR1 is KGHSH and CDR2 is LQKENI. The DNA for the CDR3 is TGTGCCAGCTCCGACTTTGAGACCCAGTACTTC. Translation: CASSDFETQYF.